These 20 T cell receptor beta chains originate from one sample sequenced in a study of T cell responses to AZD1222 COVID-19 vaccine. Profiled with immunoSEQ multiplex PCR; TCRdb holds only in-frame clones, not every one. Among roughly 77,000 clones, 90% were seen once, and the ten largest hold around 3.4%. The input for sequencing was peripheral blood, taken 28 days after the second AZD1222 dose. These receptors were obtained from an adult who received the AZD1222 COVID-19 vaccine.

The V and J genes are TRBV19 and TRBJ1-1; 7 bases map to TRBD1. This CDR3 region has 16 residues. Looked up from germline, CDR1 is LNHDA and CDR2 is SQIVND (reference sequence). The V segment lost 5 bases and the J segment 0 bases; nucleotides outside the gene matches: 9. CDR3 region: CASSLQGWGVNTEAFF. The CDR3 coding sequence is TGTGCCAGTAGTCTACAGGGGTGGGGGGTGAACACTGAAGCTTTCTTT.

The J gene is TRBJ2-1, the V gene TRBV7-3, with unresolved D. Germline assignment: CDR1 SGHTA and CDR2 FQGTGA. This CDR3 is 13 amino acids long. V was shortened by 2 bases and J by 4 bases, with 6 bases between the two germline ends. This chain's CDR3 is CASSLFGYNEQFF. DNA for the CDR3: TGTGCCAGCAGCTTATTTGGATACAATGAGCAGTTCTTC. Full variable domain (remainder filled in from reference TRBV7-3 and TRBJ2-1): GAGVSQTPSNKVTEKGKYVELRCDPISGHTALYWYRQSLGQGPEFLIYFQGTGAADDSGLPNDRFFAVRPEGSVSTLKIQRTERGDSAVYLCASSLFGYNEQFFGPGTRLTVL.

The chain recombines TRBV3-1 (or the pseudogene TRBV3-2) with TRBJ1-1; D is possibly TRBD1 (6 bases). V dropped 4 bases and J dropped 4 bases, with 13 bases sitting between them. Germline-derived CDR1 and CDR2 are LGHDT and YNNKEL (reference sequence). The CDR3 runs to 14 residues. CDR3 nucleotides: TGTGCCAGCAGCCCGGGGGGGCCCGGCACTGAAGCTTTCTTT. Amino acids: CASSPGGPGTEAFF.

The CDR3 nucleotides read TGTGCCAGCAGCACGGGACAGCCGACTAACTCTGGGGCCAACGTCCTGACTTTC. It translates to CASSTGQPTNSGANVLTF. V is TRBV11-3 and J is TRBJ2-6; 7 bases match TRBD1. The CDR3 is 18 residues long. Unmatched junction bases numbered 10, after V lost 5 bases and J lost 0 bases. Looked up from germline, CDR1 is SGHNT and CDR2 is YENEEA.

The chain carries TRBV5-1 and TRBJ1-3; 8 nucleotides agree with TRBD1. The CDR3 is 16 amino acids. Losses at the gene ends were 3 bases for V and 0 bases for J; bases not matched to a gene: 5. Per germline, CDR1 SGHRS and CDR2 YFSETQ. CDR3 coding DNA: TGCGCCAGCAGCTCCGGGACAGGTGACTCTGGAAACACCATATATTTT. Its protein is CASSSGTGDSGNTIYF.

The rearrangement joins TRBV5-4 to TRBJ1-1; 7 positions agree with TRBD1. Per germline, CDR1 SGHNT and CDR2 YYREEE (reference sequence). The CDR3 runs 16 residues. After removal of 0 bases from V and 0 bases from J, the junction contained 5 bases not matched to a gene. CDR3 residues: CASSLAQGIVNTEAFF. The CDR3 DNA reads as TGTGCCAGCAGCTTGGCACAGGGGATCGTGAACACTGAAGCTTTCTTT.

This chain links TRBV5-1 with TRBJ1-1; no clear D gene. The CDR3 has 14 amino acids. V lost 0 bases and J lost 8, with 14 bases in between. The germline V gene has CDR1 SGHRS and CDR2 YFSETQ. The CDR3 spells CASSLAGPQIEAFF. CDR3 nucleotide sequence: TGCGCCAGCAGCTTGGCCGGACCCCAGATAGAAGCTTTCTTT.

This chain uses TRBV5-1 with TRBJ2-2; D gene unclear. There are 15 residues in the CDR3. V lost 1 base and J 3 bases, leaving 10 bases between the germline ends. The germline V gene encodes CDR1 SGHRS and CDR2 YFSETQ. The DNA of the CDR3 is TGCGCCAGCAGCTTGTCAGCAGGAGACACCGGGGAGCTGTTTTTT. This gives the protein CASSLSAGDTGELFF.

The V call is TRBV11-1, the J call TRBJ2-1; D might be TRBD1 or TRBD2, each matching 5 bases. The CDR3 loop spans 14 amino acids. The V gene lost 8 bases and the J gene lost 6 bases, with 17 bases spanning the gap. Per germline, CDR1 SGHAT and CDR2 FQDESV (reference sequence). DNA for the CDR3: TGTGCCAGCTGCCCGTCCGAGAGGGGCAATGAGCAGTTCTTC. Translation gives CASCPSERGNEQFF. Supplemented by reference TRBV11-1 and TRBJ2-1, the full variable domain reads EAEVAQSPRYKITEKSQAVAFWCDPISGHATLYWYRQILGQGPELLVQFQDESVVDDSQLPKDRFSAERLKGVDSTLKIQPAELGDSAMYLCASCPSERGNEQFFGPGTRLTVL.

The chain is built from TRBV3-1 (or the pseudogene TRBV3-2) and TRBJ1-1; D unresolved. The V end lost 4 bases, the J end lost 0 bases, and 9 bases lay between the germline ends. CDR1 and CDR2 (germline): LGHDT, YNNKEL (reference sequence). This CDR3 is 14 amino acids long. The CDR3 coding sequence is TGTGCCAGCAGCCCCTACAGCCTGAACACTGAAGCTTTCTTT. This sequence encodes CASSPYSLNTEAFF.

The V gene is TRBV5-5, the J gene TRBJ2-2; D is perhaps TRBD1 (5 bases). V was shortened by 2 bases and J by 6 bases, with 17 bases between the two germline ends. Per the germline V gene, CDR1 is SGHKS and CDR2 is YYEKEE (reference sequence). This CDR3 comprises 16 residues. The CDR3 sequence is CASSFRDTESAGELFF. The CDR3 nucleotides are TGTGCCAGCAGCTTCAGGGATACTGAGAGTGCCGGGGAGCTGTTTTTT.

In its sample, this clone was seen a few times. The V and J genes are TRBV6-4 and TRBJ1-2; D is ambiguous. Trimming cost V 5 bases and J 3 bases, with 16 bases left between them. Germline V gene data show CDR1 as MRHNA and CDR2 as SNTAGT. The CDR3 contains 15 residues. The CDR3 spells CASSQNPGQHYGYTF. The DNA of the CDR3 is TGTGCCAGCAGTCAAAACCCTGGGCAACACTATGGCTACACCTTC.

The chain uses TRBV2 and TRBJ1-5; D remains ambiguous. Germline CDR1 and CDR2: SNHLY and FYNNEI. The CDR3 is made up of 11 amino acids. Trimming took 6 bases from V and 8 from J, leaving 8 bases between them. For the CDR3, the DNA is TGTGCCAGCAGCAAAGAGGAGCCCCAGCATTTT. This codes for CASSKEEPQHF.

The rearrangement joins TRBV2 to TRBJ1-1, with 7 bases matching TRBD1. Germline V CDR1 and CDR2: SNHLY, FYNNEI. The junction had 8 bases not matched to a gene; V was cut back by 10 bases and J by 3 bases. The length of the CDR3 is 13 residues. For the CDR3, the DNA is TGTGCCACAGAATCTCAGGGGGACACTGAAGCTTTCTTT. Its translation is CATESQGDTEAFF. Full variable domain (outside the CDR3, taken from reference TRBV2 and TRBJ1-1): EPEVTQTPSHQVTQMGQEVILRCVPISNHLYFYWYRQILGQKVEFLVSFYNNEISEKSEIFDDQFSVERPDGSNFTLKIRSTKLEDSAMYFCATESQGDTEAFFGQGTRLTVV.

The rearrangement links TRBV7-2 to TRBJ1-1, with no clear D. V was shortened by 4 bases and J by 2 bases, with 8 bases between the two germline ends. The CDR3 loop spans 13 amino acids. Per germline, CDR1 SGHTA and CDR2 FQGNSA. CDR3 nucleotide sequence: TGTGCCAGCAGCTCCGGGCCCAACACTGAAGCTTTCTTT. Its protein is CASSSGPNTEAFF.

The rearrangement uses TRBV12-3 or TRBV12-4 and TRBJ2-1; unclear D gene. V was pared by 5 bases and J by 10 bases, with 12 bases between. There are 12 residues in the CDR3. In nucleotides, the CDR3 is TGTGCCAGCAGTCGTCGACATGAGGAGCAGTTCTTC. Protein sequence: CASSRRHEEQFF.

V gene TRBV3-1 (or the pseudogene TRBV3-2) combines with J gene TRBJ1-1; TRBD1 matches 9 bases. Germline trimming cut 4 bases from V and 2 bases from J; bases unmatched to any gene: 5. The CDR3 has 15 residues. Germline CDR1 is LGHDT and CDR2 is YNNKEL (reference sequence). The CDR3 loop reads CASSPGTGKNTEAFF. DNA for the CDR3: TGTGCCAGCAGCCCGGGGACAGGGAAAAACACTGAAGCTTTCTTT.

V usage is TRBV5-8 and J usage is TRBJ1-2; D unclear. The CDR3 spans 13 residues. The germline V and J ends were trimmed by 2 bases and 4 bases, with 9 bases remaining between them. The germline V gene encodes CDR1 SGHTS and CDR2 YDEGEE. In DNA form, the CDR3 reads TGTGCCAGCAGCTTTGCAGTGAGCTATGGCTACACCTTC. Protein sequence: CASSFAVSYGYTF.

The rearrangement links TRBV20-1 to TRBJ2-7; TRBD2 aligns across 7 bases. Germline assignment: CDR1 DFQATT and CDR2 SNEGSKA (reference sequence). The ends lost 3 bases at V and 0 bases at J; junction bases unmatched: 8. CDR3 length: 15 amino acids. The CDR3 sequence is CSASPPLAASYEQYF. CDR3 nucleotides: TGCAGTGCTAGTCCCCCCCTAGCGGCCTCCTACGAGCAGTACTTC.

The rearrangement links TRBV9 to TRBJ1-6; the D gene is possibly TRBD1 (5 bases). This CDR3 is built from 15 residues. Between the trimmed V and J ends, which lost 0 bases and 8 bases, there was a span of 12 bases. Per the germline V gene, CDR1 is SGDLS and CDR2 is YYNGEE. CDR3 sequence reads: CASSVVAGRDSPLHF. The CDR3 coding sequence is TGTGCCAGCAGCGTAGTAGCGGGCAGGGATTCACCCCTCCACTTT. The whole variable domain, filled in from reference TRBV9 and TRBJ1-6, reads DSGVTQTPKHLITATGQRVTLRCSPRSGDLSVYWYQQSLDQGLQFLIQYYNGEERAKGNILERFSAQQFPDLHSELNLSSLELGDSALYFCASSVVAGRDSPLHFGNGTRLTVT.